This T cell receptor beta chain was identified in a study of molecular identifiers for immune sequencing clone quantification. Libraries of naive CD8 T cells were made from about 20,000 to 1,000,000 sorted cells. They used 10%, 30% or 50% RNA. When naive CD8 T cells were sorted, they were gated as CD8+CD4-CCR7+CD45RA+. Comment on this clonotype: Its antigen is unidentified. A much larger clone sits a single nucleotide away, making a read error possible.

Germline V gene data show CDR1 as MNHEY and CDR2 as SVGAGI. The CDR3 contains 14 residues. It was with previously described methods and listed TCR primers that bulk TCR libraries were made. In TCRdb, the PCR reads were re-called with MiXCR into one record per CDR3 protein. Of roughly 320,000 distinct CDR3 sequences listed, about 23% are singletons. General study findings and limits: For effector cells, clones above 20 RNA copies held over 99% of molecules; for naive cells, under 1%.

The sample consisted of naive CD8+ T cells from blood, with Jurkat cell RNA spiked in. Subset in this sample: FACS-sorted CD8+CD4-CCR7+CD45RA+ naive T cells. The gene calls are TRBV6-5 and TRBJ2-1; the D gene is possibly TRBD1 (5 bases). The sequence was collected from a human donor in good health. Some libraries in this study had Jurkat cell RNA spiked in. The CDR3 spells CASSYSPGKNERFF. The CDR3 nucleotides read TGTGCCAGCAGTTACTCCCCAGGGAAGAATGAGCGGTTCTTC.